This T cell receptor (beta chain) is drawn from a study of cytomegalovirus exposure and HLA in healthy donors. Study details: There were 90 million to 130 million unique TCR beta sequences, drawn from approximately 180 million T cells, in an earlier analysis. Whole-study results and caveats: A later analysis found TCR association rates differed by HLA locus, highest for DRB1 and lowest for HLA-C.

Regarding this clone: Its cognate antigen is unknown.

Germline V gives CDR1 SEHNR, CDR2 FQNEAQ (reference sequence). V shed 5 bases and J 9 bases; nucleotides not matched to a gene: 18. This CDR3 is built from 18 residues. Use of 60 Vbeta and 13 Jbeta primers characterized the PCR. Here immunoSEQ multiplex PCR was the method, and the copy in TCRdb shows in-frame clones only, minus some. The repertoire has approximately 160,000 clones, approximately 77% of them found once; the top ten carry over 1.3%. Sequencing was performed on PBMCs. This clonotype originated in a man aged 18 to 29 in good health and CMV-seronegative. The chain links TRBV7-9 to TRBJ2-2; 10 nucleotides line up with TRBD2. For the CDR3, the DNA is TGTGCCAGCAGCGCTGCCCTCGAAGCTAGCGGGAGCTATCGGGAGCTGTTTTTT. It encodes CASSAALEASGSYRELFF.